These 5 T cell receptor beta chains were all obtained from the same sample, sequenced in a study of T-cell memory formation after mild COVID-19. One entry per CDR3 protein, called by TCRdb with MiXCR from the 5' RACE reads. The data show about 310,000 distinct CDR3 sequences, less than 20% seen once. Sequencing input: PBMCs or a T cell subset sorted from them (not recorded which). The receptors originated from a man younger than 35 who had mild COVID-19 (a few samples of this study predate the infection). Cell type and time point are not known.

The rearrangement uses TRBV20-1 and TRBJ2-5; D is uncertain. The length of the CDR3 is 12 residues. Germline CDR1 and CDR2: DFQATT and SNEGSKA (reference sequence). V lost 6 bases and J 1 base, leaving 9 bases between the germline ends. The CDR3 DNA follows: TGCAGTGCCCCCCGACTCCAAGAGACCCAGTACTTC. This codes for CSAPRLQETQYF.

The CDR3 DNA reads TGTGCCAGCAGCTTAGGGTGGCGGAGCACAGATACGCAGTATTTT. Amino acids: CASSLGWRSTDTQYF. The chain combines TRBV7-9 with TRBJ2-3, with unresolved D. The CDR3 has 15 residues. Looked up from germline, CDR1 is SEHNR and CDR2 is FQNEAQ (reference sequence). V lost 1 base to trimming and J lost 0 bases, with 8 bases between them.

This clonotype was counted only a few times. The V and J genes are TRBV20-1 and TRBJ1-1; D gene ambiguous. The CDR3 length is 12 residues. Germline loops: CDR1 DFQATT, CDR2 SNEGSKA (reference sequence). CDR3 sequence reads: CSTRTYGTEAFF. The CDR3 DNA reads TGCAGCACGAGGACCTATGGTACTGAAGCTTTCTTT.

This clonotype was detected ten times or more. The J gene is TRBJ1-1, the V gene TRBV6-5, with D possibly matching TRBD1 (6 bases). The length of the CDR3 is 13 residues. The V and J ends lost 0 bases and 5 bases respectively, with 7 bases between them. Germline values: CDR1 MNHEY, CDR2 SVGAGI. Here the CDR3 DNA reads TGTGCCAGCAGTTACTCCCAGGGGACTGAAGCTTTCTTT. Translated, it gives CASSYSQGTEAFF.

Here the CDR3 reads CASSLVGINTF. DNA of the CDR3: TGTGCCAGCAGCTTGGTAGGGATTAACACCTTC. V usage is TRBV5-6 and J usage is TRBJ1-2; D is uncertain. Germline V lookup: CDR1 SGHDT, CDR2 YYEEEE. Trimming pared 0 bases from V and 12 bases from J, leaving 9 bases between. The CDR3 length is 11 residues.